These T cell receptor beta chains were read from a single sample in a study of blood T cell repertoires in COVID-19. Only in-frame clones appear in the TCRdb table, and some are missing; sequencing was by immunoSEQ multiplex PCR. Of about 150,000 clones listed, about nine tenths are singletons. Sequencing used peripheral blood. The receptors shown here come from a woman between 55 and 75 years old with active or convalescent COVID-19. Both conserved end residues are part of each CDR3. D genes are given only for firm matches. Only part of the rows carry a size: once, few, many, or a class if the clone is expanded.

D gene	clone size	V gene	J gene	CDR3 protein	CDR3 DNA
-	-	TRBV5-6	TRBJ2-3	CASSLQRTAFTDTQYF	TGTGCCAGCAGCTTGCAAAGGACAGCTTTCACAGATACGCAGTATTTT
TRBD1	-	TRBV4-3	TRBJ2-1	CASSLAGGSLFF	TGCGCCAGCAGCCTCGCAGGGGGCAGTCTGTTCTTC
-	-	TRBV7-9	TRBJ1-2	CASSSEGDYGYTF	TGTGCCAGCAGTTCCGAGGGGGACTATGGCTACACCTTC
TRBD1	-	TRBV18	TRBJ1-5	CASSLGTGGNQPQHF	TGTGCCAGCTCACTTGGGACAGGCGGTAATCAGCCCCAGCATTTT
-	-	TRBV29-1	TRBJ1-3	CSVVFPNSGNTIYF	TGCAGCGTTGTCTTCCCTAACTCTGGAAACACCATATATTTT
TRBD1	-	TRBV6-5	TRBJ2-7	CASNPDRVFHEQYF	TGTGCCAGCAACCCGGACAGGGTATTCCACGAGCAGTACTTC
-	-	TRBV21-1	TRBJ2-7	CASSPGTGLREQYF	TGTGCCAGCAGCCCGGGGACTGGACTGAGGGAGCAGTACTTC
TRBD1	-	TRBV12-5	TRBJ2-6	CASGLWHADGRGPGANVLTF	TGTGCTAGTGGTTTGTGGCATGCTGATGGCAGGGGGCCTGGGGCCAACGTCCTGACTTTC
-	-	TRBV7-6	TRBJ1-3	CASSLAPGGNGNTIYF	TGTGCCAGCAGCTTAGCGCCCGGCGGTAATGGAAACACCATATATTTT
-	-	TRBV3-1/TRBV3-2	TRBJ2-5	CASSQGLTGQETQYF	TGTGCCAGCAGCCAAGGATTAACAGGGCAAGAGACCCAGTACTTC
-	-	TRBV19	TRBJ2-2	CASSIFFGGGTGELFF	TGTGCCAGTAGTATCTTCTTTGGGGGCGGGACCGGGGAGCTGTTTTTT
-	-	TRBV12-3/TRBV12-4	TRBJ1-2	CASSFARRDGYTF	TGTGCCAGCAGTTTCGCTCGGAGAGATGGCTACACCTTC
TRBD1	once	TRBV5-1	TRBJ1-3	CASTEQGAGNTIYF	TGCGCCAGCACCGAACAGGGGGCCGGAAACACCATATATTTT
-	-	TRBV2	TRBJ2-7	CASGEIPYEQYF	TGTGCCTCGGGGGAGATCCCCTACGAGCAGTACTTC
TRBD1	-	TRBV6-1	TRBJ1-1	CASSEQGAETEAFF	TGTGCCAGCAGTGAGCAGGGGGCGGAAACTGAAGCTTTCTTT
-	-	TRBV5-6	TRBJ2-3	CASSLVGGVSDTQYF	TGTGCCAGCAGCTTGGTAGGAGGGGTTTCAGATACGCAGTATTTT
-	-	TRBV11-2	TRBJ2-7	CASSFTDSGARYEQYF	TGTGCCAGCAGCTTCACCGACTCAGGGGCGCGGTACGAGCAGTACTTC
TRBD1	once	TRBV6-5	TRBJ2-1	CASSYGDRDYNEQFF	TGTGCCAGCAGTTACGGGGACAGAGACTACAATGAGCAGTTCTTC
TRBD2	-	TRBV19	TRBJ2-1	CASNPSGGYNEQFF	TGTGCCAGTAATCCTAGCGGGGGTTACAATGAGCAGTTCTTC
TRBD1	-	TRBV5-4	TRBJ1-2	CASSRQGDGYTF	TGTGCCAGCAGCCGACAGGGGGATGGCTACACCTTC
-	-	TRBV7-2	TRBJ1-3	CASSLIGGGGNTIYF	TGTGCCAGCAGCTTAATCGGGGGTGGCGGAAACACCATATATTTT
TRBD1	few	TRBV7-2	TRBJ1-5	CASSPRQGSNQPQHF	TGTGCCAGCAGCCCAAGACAGGGTAGCAATCAGCCCCAGCATTTT
-	-	TRBV12-3/TRBV12-4	TRBJ1-3	CASRTASGNTIYF	TGTGCCAGCCGGACAGCCTCTGGAAACACCATATATTTT
TRBD1	-	TRBV10-3	TRBJ1-5	CAISGTGDQPQHF	TGTGCCATCAGCGGGACAGGAGACCAGCCCCAGCATTTT
-	-	TRBV2	TRBJ1-4	CASIRQELVNEKLFF	TGTGCCAGCATCCGACAGGAGCTAGTAAATGAAAAACTGTTTTTT
TRBD1	-	TRBV18	TRBJ2-1	CASSYGTAYNEQFF	TGTGCCAGCTCCTACGGGACAGCCTACAATGAGCAGTTCTTC
TRBD1	few	TRBV27	TRBJ1-6	CASTPGQGYSPLHF	TGTGCCAGCACCCCGGGACAGGGTTATTCACCCCTCCACTTT
-	-	TRBV5-6	TRBJ1-1	CASSLFRGTEAFF	TGTGCCAGCAGCTTGTTCCGGGGGACTGAAGCTTTCTTT
TRBD1	-	TRBV6-2/TRBV6-3	TRBJ2-7	CASSYSNHPRDSSYEQYF	TGTGCCAGCAGTTACTCGAACCACCCCCGGGACAGCTCCTACGAGCAGTACTTC
TRBD2	-	TRBV14	TRBJ2-3	CASSRSGGYTDTQYF	TGTGCCAGCAGCCGCTCGGGGGGTTACACAGATACGCAGTATTTT
TRBD1	-	TRBV4-1	TRBJ1-1	CASSPLTGLNTEAFF	TGCGCCAGCAGCCCCCTGACAGGGTTGAACACTGAAGCTTTCTTT
TRBD1	-	TRBV12-5	TRBJ1-5	CASGLGQGDQPQHF	TGTGCTAGTGGTTTGGGCCAGGGGGATCAGCCCCAGCATTTT
-	few	TRBV6-2/TRBV6-3	TRBJ2-3	CASSTRGTSTDTQYF	TGTGCCAGCAGCACCCGAGGGACTAGCACAGATACGCAGTATTTT
TRBD2	-	TRBV30	TRBJ2-5	CAGSGGAETQYF	TGTGCCGGGAGCGGGGGGGCGGAGACCCAGTACTTC
-	-	TRBV24-1	TRBJ1-5	CATSEPGEPQHF	TGTGCCACCAGTGAGCCAGGCGAGCCCCAGCATTTT
TRBD1	-	TRBV18	TRBJ1-4	CASSGVLLTGKSATNEKLFF	TGTGCCAGCTCAGGAGTTCTTTTGACAGGGAAGTCTGCAACTAATGAAAAACTGTTTTTT
TRBD1	once	TRBV11-2	TRBJ2-3	CASSTGQVILGDTQYF	TGTGCCAGCAGCACGGGACAGGTGATTCTAGGAGATACGCAGTATTTT
TRBD1	-	TRBV19	TRBJ1-2	CASSDTGQGLYGYTF	TGTGCCAGTAGTGACACGGGACAGGGGTTATATGGCTACACCTTC
TRBD2	-	TRBV6-2/TRBV6-3	TRBJ2-5	CASSFPGLAAQETQYF	TGTGCCAGCAGTTTCCCGGGACTAGCGGCCCAAGAGACCCAGTACTTC